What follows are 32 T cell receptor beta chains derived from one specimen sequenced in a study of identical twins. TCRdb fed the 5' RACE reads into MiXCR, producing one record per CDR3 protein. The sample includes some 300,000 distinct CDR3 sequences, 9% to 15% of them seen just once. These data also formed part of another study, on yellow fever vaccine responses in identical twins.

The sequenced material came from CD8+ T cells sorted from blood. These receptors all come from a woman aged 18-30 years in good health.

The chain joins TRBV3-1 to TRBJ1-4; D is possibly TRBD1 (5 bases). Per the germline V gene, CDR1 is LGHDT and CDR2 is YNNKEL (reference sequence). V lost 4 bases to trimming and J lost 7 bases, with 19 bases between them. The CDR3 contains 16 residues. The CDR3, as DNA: TGTGCCAGCAGCCGTCTGGTGGGGAGGGGTCTTGAAAAACTGTTTTTT. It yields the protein CASSRLVGRGLEKLFF.

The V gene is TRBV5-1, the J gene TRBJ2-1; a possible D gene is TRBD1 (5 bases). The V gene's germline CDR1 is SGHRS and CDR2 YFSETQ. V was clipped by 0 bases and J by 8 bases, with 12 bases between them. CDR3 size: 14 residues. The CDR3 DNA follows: TGCGCCAGCAGCTTGGAGGCCCCCAGGGATGAGCAGTTCTTC. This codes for CASSLEAPRDEQFF.

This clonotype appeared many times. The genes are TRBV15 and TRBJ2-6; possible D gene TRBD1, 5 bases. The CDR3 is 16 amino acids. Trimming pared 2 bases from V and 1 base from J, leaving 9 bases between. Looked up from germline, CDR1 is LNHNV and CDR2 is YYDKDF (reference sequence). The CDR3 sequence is CATSRTPGSGANVLTF. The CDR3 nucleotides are TGTGCCACCAGCAGAACCCCAGGGTCTGGGGCCAACGTCCTGACTTTC. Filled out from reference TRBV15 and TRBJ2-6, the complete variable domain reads DAMVIQNPRYQVTQFGKPVTLSCSQTLNHNVMYWYQQKSSQAPKLLFHYYDKDFNNEADTPDNFQSRRPNTSFCFLDIRSPGLGDTAMYLCATSRTPGSGANVLTFGAGSRLTVL.

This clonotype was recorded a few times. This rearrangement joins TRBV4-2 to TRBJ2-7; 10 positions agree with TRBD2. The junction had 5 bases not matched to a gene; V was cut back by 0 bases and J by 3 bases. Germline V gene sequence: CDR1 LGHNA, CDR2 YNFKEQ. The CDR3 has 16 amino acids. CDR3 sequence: CASSQDWASGGYEQYF. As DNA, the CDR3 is TGTGCCAGCAGCCAAGATTGGGCTAGCGGGGGCTACGAGCAGTACTTC.

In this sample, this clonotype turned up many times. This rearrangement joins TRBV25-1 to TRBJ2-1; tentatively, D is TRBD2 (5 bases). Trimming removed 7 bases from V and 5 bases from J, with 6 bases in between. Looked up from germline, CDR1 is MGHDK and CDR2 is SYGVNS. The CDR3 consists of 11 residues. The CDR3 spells CASTGNNEQFF. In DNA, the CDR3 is TGTGCCAGCACCGGGAACAATGAGCAGTTCTTC.

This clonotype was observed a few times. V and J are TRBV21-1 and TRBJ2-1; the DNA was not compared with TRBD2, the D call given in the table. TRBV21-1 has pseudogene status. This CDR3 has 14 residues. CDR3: CASRRTSGYNEQFF. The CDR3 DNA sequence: TGTGCCAGCAGAAGGACTAGCGGCTACAATGAGCAGTTCTTC.

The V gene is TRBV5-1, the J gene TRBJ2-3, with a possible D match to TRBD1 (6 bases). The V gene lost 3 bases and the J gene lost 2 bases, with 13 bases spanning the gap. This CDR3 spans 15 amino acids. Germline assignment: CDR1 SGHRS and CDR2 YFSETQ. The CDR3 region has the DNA TGCGCCAGCAGCTCCAATGACAGGACCACAGATACGCAGTATTTT. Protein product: CASSSNDRTTDTQYF.

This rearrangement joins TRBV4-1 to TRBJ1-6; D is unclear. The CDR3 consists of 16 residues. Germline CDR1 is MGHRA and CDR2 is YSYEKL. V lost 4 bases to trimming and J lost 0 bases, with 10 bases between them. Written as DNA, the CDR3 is TGCGCCAGCAGCCCCGATGAGAGCTCCTATAATTCACCCCTCCACTTT. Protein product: CASSPDESSYNSPLHF.

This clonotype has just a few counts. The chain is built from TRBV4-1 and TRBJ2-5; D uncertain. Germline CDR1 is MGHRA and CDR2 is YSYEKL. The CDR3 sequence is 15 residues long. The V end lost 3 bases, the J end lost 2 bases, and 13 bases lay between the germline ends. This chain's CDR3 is CASSQTEGRQETQYF. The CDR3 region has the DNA TGCGCCAGCAGCCAGACCGAAGGGCGGCAAGAGACCCAGTACTTC.

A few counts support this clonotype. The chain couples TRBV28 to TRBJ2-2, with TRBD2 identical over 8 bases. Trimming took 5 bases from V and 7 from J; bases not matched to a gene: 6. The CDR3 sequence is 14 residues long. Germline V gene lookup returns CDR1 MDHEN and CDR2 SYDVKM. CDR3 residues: CASSLGLAVGELFF. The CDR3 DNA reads TGTGCCAGCAGTCTCGGACTAGCCGTCGGGGAGCTGTTTTTT.

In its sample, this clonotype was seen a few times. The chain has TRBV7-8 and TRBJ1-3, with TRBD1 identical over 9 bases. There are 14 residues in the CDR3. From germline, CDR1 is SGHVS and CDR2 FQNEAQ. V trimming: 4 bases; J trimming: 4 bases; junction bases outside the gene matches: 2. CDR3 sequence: CASSSTGGGNTIYF. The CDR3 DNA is TGTGCCAGCAGCTCGACAGGGGGAGGAAACACCATATATTTT.

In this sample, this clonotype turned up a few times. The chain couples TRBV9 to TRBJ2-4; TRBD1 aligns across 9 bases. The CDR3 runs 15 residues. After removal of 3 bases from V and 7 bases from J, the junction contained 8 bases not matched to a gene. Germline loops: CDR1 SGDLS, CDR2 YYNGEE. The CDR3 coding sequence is TGTGCCAGCAGCGCCACAGGGGGCGCGAGGAACATTCAGTACTTC. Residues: CASSATGGARNIQYF.

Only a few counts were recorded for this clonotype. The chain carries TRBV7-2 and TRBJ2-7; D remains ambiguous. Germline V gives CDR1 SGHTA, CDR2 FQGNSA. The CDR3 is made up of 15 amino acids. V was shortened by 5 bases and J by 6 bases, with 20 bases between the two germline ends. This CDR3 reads CASSQRNIGSAEQYF. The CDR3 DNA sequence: TGTGCCAGCAGCCAGAGGAACATAGGTTCCGCCGAGCAGTACTTC. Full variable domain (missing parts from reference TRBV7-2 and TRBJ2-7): GAGVSQSPSNKVTEKGKDVELRCDPISGHTALYWYRQSLGQGLEFLIYFQGNSAPDKSGLPSDRFSAERTGGSVSTLTIQRTQQEDSAVYLCASSQRNIGSAEQYFGPGTRLTVT.

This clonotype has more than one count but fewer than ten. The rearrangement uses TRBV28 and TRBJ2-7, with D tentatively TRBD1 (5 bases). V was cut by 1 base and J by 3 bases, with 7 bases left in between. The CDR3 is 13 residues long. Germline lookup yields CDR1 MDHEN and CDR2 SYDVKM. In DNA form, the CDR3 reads TGTGCCAGCAGTTTATTAGGGGACTACGAGCAGTACGTC. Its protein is CASSLLGDYEQYV.

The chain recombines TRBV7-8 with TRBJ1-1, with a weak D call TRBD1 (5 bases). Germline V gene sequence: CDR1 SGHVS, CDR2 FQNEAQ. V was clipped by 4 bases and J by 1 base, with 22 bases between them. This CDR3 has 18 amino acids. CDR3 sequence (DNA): TGTGCCAGCAGCTGGACAATTGGGGAGGTTATGCCGAACACTGAAGCTTTCTTT. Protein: CASSWTIGEVMPNTEAFF.

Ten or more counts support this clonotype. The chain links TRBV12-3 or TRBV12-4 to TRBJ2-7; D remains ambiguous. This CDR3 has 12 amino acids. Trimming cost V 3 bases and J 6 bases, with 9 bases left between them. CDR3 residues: CASSFVGFEQYF. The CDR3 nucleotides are TGTGCCAGCAGTTTTGTGGGTTTCGAGCAGTACTTC.

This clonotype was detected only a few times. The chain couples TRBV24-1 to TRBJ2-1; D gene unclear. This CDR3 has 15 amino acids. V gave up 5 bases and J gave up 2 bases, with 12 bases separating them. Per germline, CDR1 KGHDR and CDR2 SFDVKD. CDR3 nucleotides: TGTGCCACCAGTGGTTTCGCCGGAACCTACAATGAGCAGTTCTTC. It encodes CATSGFAGTYNEQFF.

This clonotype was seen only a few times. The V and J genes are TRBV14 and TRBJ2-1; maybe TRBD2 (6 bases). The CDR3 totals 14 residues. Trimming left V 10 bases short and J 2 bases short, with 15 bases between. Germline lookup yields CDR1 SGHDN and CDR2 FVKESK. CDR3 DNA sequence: TGTGCCACGACCGGGACTTTACCCTACAATGAGCAGTTCTTC. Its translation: CATTGTLPYNEQFF.

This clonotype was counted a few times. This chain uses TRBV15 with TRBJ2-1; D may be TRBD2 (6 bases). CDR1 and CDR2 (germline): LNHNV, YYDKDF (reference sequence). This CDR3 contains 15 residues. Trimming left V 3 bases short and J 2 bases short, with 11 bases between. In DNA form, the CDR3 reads TGTGCCACCAGCAGGGAAGTAGCGGCCTACAATGAGCAGTTCTTC. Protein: CATSREVAAYNEQFF.

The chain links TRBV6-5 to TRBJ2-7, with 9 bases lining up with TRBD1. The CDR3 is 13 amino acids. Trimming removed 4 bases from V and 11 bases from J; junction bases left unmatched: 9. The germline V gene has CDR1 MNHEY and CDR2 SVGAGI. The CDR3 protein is CASSLTGGPLEYF. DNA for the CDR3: TGTGCCAGCAGTTTGACAGGGGGGCCCCTCGAGTACTTC.

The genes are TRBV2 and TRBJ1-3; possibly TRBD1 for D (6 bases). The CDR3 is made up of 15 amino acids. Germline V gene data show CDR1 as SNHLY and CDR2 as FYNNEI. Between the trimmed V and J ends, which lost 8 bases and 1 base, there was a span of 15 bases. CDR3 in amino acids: CASGGTTESGNTIYF. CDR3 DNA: TGTGCCAGCGGCGGGACAACCGAATCTGGAAACACCATATATTTT.

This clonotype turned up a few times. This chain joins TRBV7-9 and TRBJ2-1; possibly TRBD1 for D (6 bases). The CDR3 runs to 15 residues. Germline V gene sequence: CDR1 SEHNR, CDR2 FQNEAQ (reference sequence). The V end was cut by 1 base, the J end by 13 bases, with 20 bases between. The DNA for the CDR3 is TGTGCCAGCAGCTTAGAAACGGGACACCCACCGATACAGTTCTTC. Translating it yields CASSLETGHPPIQFF.

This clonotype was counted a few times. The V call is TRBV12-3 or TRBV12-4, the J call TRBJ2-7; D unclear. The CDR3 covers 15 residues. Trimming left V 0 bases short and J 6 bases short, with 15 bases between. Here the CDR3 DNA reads TGTGCCAGCAGTTTAGCGGTCGCAGTCCCCTCCGAGCAGTACTTC. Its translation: CASSLAVAVPSEQYF.

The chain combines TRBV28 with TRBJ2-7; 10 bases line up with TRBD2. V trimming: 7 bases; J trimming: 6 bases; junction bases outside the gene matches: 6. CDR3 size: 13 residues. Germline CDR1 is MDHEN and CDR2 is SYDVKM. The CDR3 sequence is CASNQREGLEQYF. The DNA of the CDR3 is TGTGCCAGCAACCAGCGGGAGGGCCTCGAGCAGTACTTC.

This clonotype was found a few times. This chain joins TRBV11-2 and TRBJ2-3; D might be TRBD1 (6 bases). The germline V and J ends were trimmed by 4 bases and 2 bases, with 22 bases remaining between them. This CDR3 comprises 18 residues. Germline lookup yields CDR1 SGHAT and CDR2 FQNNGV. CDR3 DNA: TGTGCCAGCAGCTCCCTTCAAGGGGGAACCTCAATCACAGATACGCAGTATTTT. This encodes CASSSLQGGTSITDTQYF.

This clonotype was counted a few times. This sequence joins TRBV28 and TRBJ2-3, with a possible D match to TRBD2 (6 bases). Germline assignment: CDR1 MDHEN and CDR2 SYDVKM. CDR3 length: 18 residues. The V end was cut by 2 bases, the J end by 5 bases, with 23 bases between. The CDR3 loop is CASSLIESTWGEQDTQYF. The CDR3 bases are TGTGCCAGCAGTTTAATCGAATCCACTTGGGGGGAGCAAGATACGCAGTATTTT.

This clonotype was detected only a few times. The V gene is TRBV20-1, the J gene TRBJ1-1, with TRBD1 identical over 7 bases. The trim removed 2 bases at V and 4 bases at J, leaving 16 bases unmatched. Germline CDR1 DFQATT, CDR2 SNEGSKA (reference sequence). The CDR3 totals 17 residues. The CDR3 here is CSARPYRQGDPSTEAFF. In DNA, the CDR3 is TGCAGTGCTAGACCTTACAGACAGGGCGACCCTAGCACTGAAGCTTTCTTT.

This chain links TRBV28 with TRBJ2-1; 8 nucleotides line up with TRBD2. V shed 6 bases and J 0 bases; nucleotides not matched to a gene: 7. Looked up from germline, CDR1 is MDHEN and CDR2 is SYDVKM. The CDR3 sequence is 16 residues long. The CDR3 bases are TGTGCCAGCAGACCCTTACTAGCGGTCTCCTACAATGAGCAGTTCTTC. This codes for CASRPLLAVSYNEQFF.

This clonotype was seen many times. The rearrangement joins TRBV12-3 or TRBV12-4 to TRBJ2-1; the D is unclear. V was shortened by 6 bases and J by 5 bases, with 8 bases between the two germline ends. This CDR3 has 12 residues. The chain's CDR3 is CASSTTDNEQFF. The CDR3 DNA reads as TGTGCCAGCAGCACGACCGACAATGAGCAGTTCTTC.

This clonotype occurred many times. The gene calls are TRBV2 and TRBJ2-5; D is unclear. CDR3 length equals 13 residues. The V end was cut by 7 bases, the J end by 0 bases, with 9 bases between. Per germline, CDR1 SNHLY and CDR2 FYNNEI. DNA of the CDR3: TGTGCCAGCACGGACCAGAACCAAGAGACCCAGTACTTC. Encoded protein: CASTDQNQETQYF. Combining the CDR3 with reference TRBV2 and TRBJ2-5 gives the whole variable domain EPEVTQTPSHQVTQMGQEVILRCVPISNHLYFYWYRQILGQKVEFLVSFYNNEISEKSEIFDDQFSVERPDGSNFTLKIRSTKLEDSAMYFCASTDQNQETQYFGPGTRLLVL.

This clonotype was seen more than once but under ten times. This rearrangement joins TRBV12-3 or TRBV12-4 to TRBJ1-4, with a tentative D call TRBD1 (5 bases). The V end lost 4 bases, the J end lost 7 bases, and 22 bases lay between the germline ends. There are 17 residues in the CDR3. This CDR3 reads CASSSSRDVDTGEKLFF. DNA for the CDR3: TGTGCCAGCAGTTCGTCCCGGGACGTGGATACGGGTGAAAAACTGTTTTTT.

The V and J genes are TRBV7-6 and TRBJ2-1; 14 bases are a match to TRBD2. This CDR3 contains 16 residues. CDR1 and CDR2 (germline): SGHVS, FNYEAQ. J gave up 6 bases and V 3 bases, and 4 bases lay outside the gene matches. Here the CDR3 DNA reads TGTGCCAGCAGCTTGTTTGGGACTAGCGGGAGCAATGAGCAGTTCTTC. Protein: CASSLFGTSGSNEQFF.